The 6 T cell receptor beta chains in this list originate from one sample, sequenced in a study of cytomegalovirus exposure and HLA in healthy donors. Repertoires were generated with immunoSEQ multiplex PCR, while TCRdb's copy carries only in-frame clones and drops some. This sample has 90,000 or so clones, with 95% to 98% found just once. Sequencing was done on a sample of PBMCs. These TCRs come from a man between 18 and 35 years old in good health and CMV-seronegative.

The V gene is TRBV19, the J gene TRBJ2-7; 7 bases align to TRBD2. Losses at the gene ends were 9 bases for V and 0 bases for J; bases not matched to a gene: 8. CDR1 LNHDA and CDR2 SQIVND come from the germline V gene (reference sequence). This CDR3 is 14 amino acids long. The CDR3: CASRLADSSYEQYF. CDR3 in DNA: TGTGCCAGCCGACTAGCTGATAGCTCCTACGAGCAGTACTTC.

The J gene is TRBJ2-2, the V gene TRBV30; 9 positions agree with TRBD2. Germline values: CDR1 GTSNPN, CDR2 SVGIG (reference sequence). With V trimmed by 3 bases and J by 7 bases, 6 bases remained unmatched. The CDR3 covers 14 residues. DNA for the CDR3: TGTGCCTGGAGGGGAGCGGGAGGTCGCGGGGAGCTGTTTTTT. Protein product: CAWRGAGGRGELFF.

This clone was found once. The V gene is TRBV19, the J gene TRBJ1-1; D is possibly TRBD1 (5 bases). Per the germline V gene, CDR1 is LNHDA and CDR2 is SQIVND (reference sequence). This CDR3 comprises 13 residues. With 9 bases removed from V and 4 bases from J, the gap between germline ends came to 15 bases. CDR3 sequence: CASRGSRVTEAFF. CDR3 nucleotide sequence: TGTGCCAGCCGCGGCTCCAGGGTCACTGAAGCTTTCTTT.

The V gene is TRBV7-2, the J gene TRBJ1-3; D unclear. Between the trimmed V and J ends, which lost 5 bases and 2 bases, there was a span of 13 bases. The germline V gene has CDR1 SGHTA and CDR2 FQGNSA. The CDR3 is 15 residues long. The CDR3 nucleotides read TGTGCCAGCAGCCCGAGAGCGGGTACTGGAAACACCATATATTTT. Translating gives CASSPRAGTGNTIYF.

The genes are TRBV5-6 and TRBJ2-5; 11 nucleotides align to TRBD2. This CDR3 spans 17 amino acids. The germline CDR1 and CDR2 sequences are SGHDT and YYEEEE. With 4 bases clipped from V and 5 bases from J, the junction kept 13 bases outside the gene matches. For the CDR3, the DNA is TGTGCCAGCAGCGTCGGCACTAGCGGGAGTTTTTCGGAGACCCAGTACTTC. Protein: CASSVGTSGSFSETQYF.

CDR3 bases: TGTGCCAGTAGTCCACAGGATCTCCAGGGGCCCCAGCATTTT. It specifies CASSPQDLQGPQHF. This chain links TRBV19 with TRBJ1-5; D might be TRBD1 (5 bases). Per germline, CDR1 LNHDA and CDR2 SQIVND (reference sequence). The CDR3 loop spans 14 amino acids. The V and J ends lost 5 bases and 9 bases respectively, with 17 bases between them.